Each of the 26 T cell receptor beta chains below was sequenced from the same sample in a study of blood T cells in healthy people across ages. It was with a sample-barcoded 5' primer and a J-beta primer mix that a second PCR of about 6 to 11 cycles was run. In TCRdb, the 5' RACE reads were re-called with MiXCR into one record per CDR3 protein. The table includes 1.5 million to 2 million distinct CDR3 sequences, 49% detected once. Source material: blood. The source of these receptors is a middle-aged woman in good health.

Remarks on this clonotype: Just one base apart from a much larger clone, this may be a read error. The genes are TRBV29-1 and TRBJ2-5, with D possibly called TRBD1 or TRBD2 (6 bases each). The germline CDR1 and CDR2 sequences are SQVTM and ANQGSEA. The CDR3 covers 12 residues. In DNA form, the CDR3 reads TGCAACGTTGGAAGGGGGGAAGAGACCCAGTACTTC. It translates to CNVGRGEETQYF.

The CDR3 here is CASSEEYGTGRLYNEQFF. The DNA of the CDR3 is TGTGCCAGCAGTGAGGAATACGGGACAGGGCGTCTATACAATGAGCAGTTCTTC. The rearrangement joins TRBV6-1 to TRBJ2-1; 9 bases align to TRBD1. Germline loops: CDR1 MNHNS, CDR2 SASEGT. After removal of 3 bases from V and 4 bases from J, the junction contained 13 bases not matched to a gene. This CDR3 has 18 amino acids.

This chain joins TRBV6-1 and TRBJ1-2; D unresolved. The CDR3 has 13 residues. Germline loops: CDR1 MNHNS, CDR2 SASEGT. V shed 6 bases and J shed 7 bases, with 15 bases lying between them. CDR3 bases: TGTGCCAGCAGAATCGACATTAGCGCTGGCTACACCTTC. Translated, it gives CASRIDISAGYTF.

The CDR3 sequence is CASSQAASGATYEQYF. CDR3 bases: TGCGCCAGCAGCCAAGCAGCGTCGGGGGCAACCTACGAGCAGTACTTC. The genes are TRBV4-3 and TRBJ2-7; either TRBD1 or TRBD2 may supply D (6 bases each). Germline V gives CDR1 LGHNA, CDR2 YSLEER. The ends were cut back, 1 base at V and 2 bases at J, with 15 bases in the middle. There are 16 residues in the CDR3.

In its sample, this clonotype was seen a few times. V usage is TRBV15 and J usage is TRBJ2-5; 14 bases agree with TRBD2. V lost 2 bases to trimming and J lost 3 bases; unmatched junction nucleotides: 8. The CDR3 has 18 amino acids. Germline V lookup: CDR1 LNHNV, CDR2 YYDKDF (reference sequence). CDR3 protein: CATSRMKTSGGAKETQYF. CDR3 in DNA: TGTGCCACCAGCAGAATGAAGACTAGCGGGGGGGCTAAAGAGACCCAGTACTTC.

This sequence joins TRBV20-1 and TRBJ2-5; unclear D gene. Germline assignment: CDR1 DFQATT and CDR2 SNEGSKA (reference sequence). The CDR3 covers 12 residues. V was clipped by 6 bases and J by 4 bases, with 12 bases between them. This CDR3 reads CSAPVAGETQYF. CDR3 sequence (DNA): TGCAGTGCCCCTGTAGCCGGAGAGACCCAGTACTTC.

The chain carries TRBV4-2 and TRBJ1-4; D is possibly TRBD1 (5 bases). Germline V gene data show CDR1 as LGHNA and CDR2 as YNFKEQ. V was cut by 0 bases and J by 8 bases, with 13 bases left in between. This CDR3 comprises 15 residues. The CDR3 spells CASSQDGQGGEKLFF. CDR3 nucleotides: TGTGCCAGCAGCCAAGATGGGCAGGGAGGGGAAAAACTGTTTTTT.

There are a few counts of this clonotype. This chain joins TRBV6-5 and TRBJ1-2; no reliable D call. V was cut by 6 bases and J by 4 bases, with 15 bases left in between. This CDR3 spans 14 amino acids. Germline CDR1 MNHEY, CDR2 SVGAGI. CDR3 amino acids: CASSDDKVTYGYTF. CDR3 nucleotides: TGTGCCAGCAGCGACGACAAGGTCACCTATGGCTACACCTTC.

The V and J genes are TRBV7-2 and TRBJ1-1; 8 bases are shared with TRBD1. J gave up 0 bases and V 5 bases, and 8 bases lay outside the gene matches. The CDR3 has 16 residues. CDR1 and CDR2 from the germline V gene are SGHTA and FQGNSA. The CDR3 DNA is TGTGCCAGCAGCAACACGCCGACAGGGGTGAACACTGAAGCTTTCTTT. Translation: CASSNTPTGVNTEAFF.

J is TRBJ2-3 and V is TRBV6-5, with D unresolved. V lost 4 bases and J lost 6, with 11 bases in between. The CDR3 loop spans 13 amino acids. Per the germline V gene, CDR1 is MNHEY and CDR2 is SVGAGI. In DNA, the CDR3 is TGTGCCAGCAGTTCGTCTTTCCAGGATACGCAGTATTTT. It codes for CASSSSFQDTQYF.

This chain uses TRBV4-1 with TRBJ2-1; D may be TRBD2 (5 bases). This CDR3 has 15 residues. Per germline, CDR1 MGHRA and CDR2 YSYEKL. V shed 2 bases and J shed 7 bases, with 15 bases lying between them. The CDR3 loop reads CASSQLANPGNEQFF. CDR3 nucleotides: TGCGCCAGCAGCCAACTAGCCAACCCTGGGAATGAGCAGTTCTTC.

CDR3 in amino acids: CASSQGGEGAVYNEQFF. Here the CDR3 DNA reads TGCGCCAGCAGCCAAGGGGGGGAAGGGGCCGTCTACAATGAGCAGTTCTTC. The chain combines TRBV4-3 with TRBJ2-1; D perhaps matches TRBD2 (6 bases). The ends were cut back, 1 base at V and 3 bases at J, with 16 bases in the middle. The V gene's germline CDR1 is LGHNA and CDR2 YSLEER. The CDR3 loop spans 17 amino acids.

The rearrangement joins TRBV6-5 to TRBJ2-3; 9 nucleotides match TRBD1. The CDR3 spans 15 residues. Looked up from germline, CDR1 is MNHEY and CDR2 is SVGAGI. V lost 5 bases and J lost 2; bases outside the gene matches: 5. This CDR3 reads CASSRQGGLTDTQYF. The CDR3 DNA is TGTGCCAGCAGTCGACAGGGGGGACTCACAGATACGCAGTATTTT.

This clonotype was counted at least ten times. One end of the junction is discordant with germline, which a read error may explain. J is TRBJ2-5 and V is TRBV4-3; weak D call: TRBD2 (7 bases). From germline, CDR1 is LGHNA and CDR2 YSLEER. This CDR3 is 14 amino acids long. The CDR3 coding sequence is TGTGCCAGCAGCCAAGAGGGGGGGTTGGAGACCCAGTACTTC. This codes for CASSQEGGLETQYF.

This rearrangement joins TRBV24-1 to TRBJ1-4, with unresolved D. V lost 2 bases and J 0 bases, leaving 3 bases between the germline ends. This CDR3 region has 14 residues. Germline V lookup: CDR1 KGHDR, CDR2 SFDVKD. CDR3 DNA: TGTGCCACCAGTGATTCCGCAACTAATGAAAAACTGTTTTTT. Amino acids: CATSDSATNEKLFF.

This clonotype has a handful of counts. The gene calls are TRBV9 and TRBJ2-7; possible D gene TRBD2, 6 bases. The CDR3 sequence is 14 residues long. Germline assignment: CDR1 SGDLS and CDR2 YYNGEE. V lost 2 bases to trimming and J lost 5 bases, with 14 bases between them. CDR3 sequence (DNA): TGTGCCAGCAGCGTCGGCGGGGCGTCTAACGAGCAGTACTTC. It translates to CASSVGGASNEQYF.

CDR3 sequence (DNA): TGCAGTTCCTTAACCGGGACAGGGCCTTACGAGCAGTACTTC. Its protein is CSSLTGTGPYEQYF. This sequence joins TRBV20-1 and TRBJ2-7; 9 nucleotides match TRBD1. The ends lost 8 bases at V and 4 bases at J; junction bases unmatched: 12. The CDR3 contains 14 residues. The V gene's germline CDR1 is DFQATT and CDR2 SNEGSKA (reference sequence).

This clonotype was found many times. The CDR3 DNA follows: TGCGCCAGCAGCCAAGATCCCGGGGCCAACGTCCTGACTTTC. It codes for CASSQDPGANVLTF. V usage is TRBV4-1 and J usage is TRBJ2-6; D is undetermined. Between the trimmed V and J ends, which lost 0 bases and 4 bases, there was a span of 4 bases. Germline V lookup: CDR1 MGHRA, CDR2 YSYEKL. The CDR3 runs to 14 residues.

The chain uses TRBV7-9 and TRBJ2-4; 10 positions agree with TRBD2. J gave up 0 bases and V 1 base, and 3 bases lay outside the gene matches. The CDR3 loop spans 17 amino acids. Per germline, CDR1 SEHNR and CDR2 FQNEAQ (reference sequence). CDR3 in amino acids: CASSLGASGGAKNIQYF. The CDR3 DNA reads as TGTGCCAGCAGCTTAGGGGCTAGCGGGGGAGCCAAAAACATTCAGTACTTC.

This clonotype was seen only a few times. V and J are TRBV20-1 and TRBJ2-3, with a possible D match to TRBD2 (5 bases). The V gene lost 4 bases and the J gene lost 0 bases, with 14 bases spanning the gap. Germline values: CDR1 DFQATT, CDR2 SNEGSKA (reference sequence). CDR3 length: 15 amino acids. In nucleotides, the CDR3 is TGCAGTGCTAACCTAGCTAGGACTAGCACAGATACGCAGTATTTT. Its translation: CSANLARTSTDTQYF.

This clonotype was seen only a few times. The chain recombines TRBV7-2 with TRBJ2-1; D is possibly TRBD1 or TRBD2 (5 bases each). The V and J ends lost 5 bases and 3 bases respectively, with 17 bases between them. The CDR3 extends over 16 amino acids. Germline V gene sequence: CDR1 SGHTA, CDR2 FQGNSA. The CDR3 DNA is TGTGCCAGCAGCCCGCCGGGGCCCCTGGGCTACAATGAGCAGTTCTTC. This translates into CASSPPGPLGYNEQFF.

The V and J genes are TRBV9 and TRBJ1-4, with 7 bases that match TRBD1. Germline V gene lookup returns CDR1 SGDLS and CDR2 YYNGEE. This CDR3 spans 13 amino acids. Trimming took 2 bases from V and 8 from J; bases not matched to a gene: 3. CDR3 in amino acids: CASSVGTAEKLFF. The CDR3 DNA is TGTGCCAGCAGCGTCGGGACAGCGGAAAAACTGTTTTTT. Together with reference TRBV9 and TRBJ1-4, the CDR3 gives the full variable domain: DSGVTQTPKHLITATGQRVTLRCSPRSGDLSVYWYQQSLDQGLQFLIQYYNGEERAKGNILERFSAQQFPDLHSELNLSSLELGDSALYFCASSVGTAEKLFFGSGTQLSVL.

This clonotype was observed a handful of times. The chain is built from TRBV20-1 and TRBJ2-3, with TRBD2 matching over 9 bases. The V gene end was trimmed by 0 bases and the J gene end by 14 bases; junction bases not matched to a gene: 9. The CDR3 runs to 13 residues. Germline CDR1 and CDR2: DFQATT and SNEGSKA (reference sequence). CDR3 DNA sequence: TGCAGTGCTAGAGAACCCACTAGCGGGCCACTGTATTTT. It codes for CSAREPTSGPLYF.

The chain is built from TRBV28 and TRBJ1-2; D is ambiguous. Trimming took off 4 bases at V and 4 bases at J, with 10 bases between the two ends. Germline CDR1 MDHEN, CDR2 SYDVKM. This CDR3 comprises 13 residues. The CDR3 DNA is TGTGCCAGCAGTTCAGGAGAGCCCTATGGCTACACCTTC. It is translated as CASSSGEPYGYTF.

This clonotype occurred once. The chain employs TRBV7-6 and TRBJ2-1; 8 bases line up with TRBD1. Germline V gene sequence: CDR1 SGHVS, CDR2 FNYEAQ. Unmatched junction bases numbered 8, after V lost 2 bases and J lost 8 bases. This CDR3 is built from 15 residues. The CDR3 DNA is TGTGCCAGCAGCTTACCCGGGACAGGAGGCCATGAGCAGTTCTTC. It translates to CASSLPGTGGHEQFF.

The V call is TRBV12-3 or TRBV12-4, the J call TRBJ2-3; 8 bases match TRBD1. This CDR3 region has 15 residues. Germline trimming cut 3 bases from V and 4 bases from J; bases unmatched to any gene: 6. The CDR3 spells CASSFGRGPPDTQYF. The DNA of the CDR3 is TGTGCCAGCAGTTTTGGCAGGGGGCCCCCAGATACGCAGTATTTT.